This T cell receptor beta chain was identified in a study of T cell responses to AZD1222 COVID-19 vaccine. Produced via immunoSEQ multiplex PCR; TCRdb's table is partial and in-frame only. The sample includes about 160,000 clones, about 89% seen only once; the top ten take just over 5%. Regarding the study as a whole: Spike-specific TCR repertoires showed rising breadth and depth after two AZD1222 doses.

Turning to this clone: Its antigen is unknown.

This specimen consisted of peripheral blood, obtained on day 0 of AZD1222 vaccination. This receptor was obtained from an adult in good health.

CDR3 amino acids: CASSRGQGTRSNYGYTF. CDR3 sequence (DNA): TGTGCCAGCAGCCGGGGACAGGGGACTCGTTCTAACTATGGCTACACCTTC. The chain uses TRBV7-8 and TRBJ1-2, with 10 bases that match TRBD1. Trimming cost V 5 bases and J 0 bases; bases outside gene matches: 9. Germline values: CDR1 SGHVS, CDR2 FQNEAQ. The CDR3 loop spans 17 amino acids.